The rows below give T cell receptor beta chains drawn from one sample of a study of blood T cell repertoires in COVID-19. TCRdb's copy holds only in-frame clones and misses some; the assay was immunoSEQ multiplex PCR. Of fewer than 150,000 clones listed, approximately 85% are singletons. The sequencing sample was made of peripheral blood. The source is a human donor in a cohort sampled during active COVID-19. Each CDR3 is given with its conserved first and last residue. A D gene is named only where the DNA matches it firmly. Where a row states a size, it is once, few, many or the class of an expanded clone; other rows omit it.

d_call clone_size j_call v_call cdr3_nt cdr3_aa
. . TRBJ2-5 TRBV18 TGTGCCAGCTCACGAAACAGACAAGAGACCCAGTACTTC CASSRNRQETQYF
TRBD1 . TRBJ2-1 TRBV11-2 TGTGCCAGCAGCTTAGGGCTCCGGGACAGGGGGAACAATGAGCAGTTCTTC CASSLGLRDRGNNEQFF
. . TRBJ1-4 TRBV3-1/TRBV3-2 TGTGCCAGCAGCCAAGATTATGGGGCCCGGGAAAAACTGTTTTTT CASSQDYGAREKLFF
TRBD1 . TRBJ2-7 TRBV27 TGTGCCAGCAGCTTATCGGGACAGGCACCCTACGAGCAGTACTTC CASSLSGQAPYEQYF
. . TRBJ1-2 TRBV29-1 TGCAGCGTTGATGGAGACAGGATTAACTATGGCTACACCTTC CSVDGDRINYGYTF
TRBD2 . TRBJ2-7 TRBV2 TGTGCCAGCTTAGCGGGGGGTGACGAGCAGTACTTC CASLAGGDEQYF
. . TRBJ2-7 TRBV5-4 TGTGCCAGCAGCTTTGAGGCCTACGAGCAGTACTTC CASSFEAYEQYF
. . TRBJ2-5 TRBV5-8 TGTGCCAGCAGCTTGAGGGACACCCTGGGTAAAGGCCAAGAGACCCAGTACTTC CASSLRDTLGKGQETQYF
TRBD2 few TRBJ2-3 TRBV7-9 TGTGCCAGCAGCCTAACTCATACTAGCGGGGGGCCTAATACGCAGTATTTT CASSLTHTSGGPNTQYF
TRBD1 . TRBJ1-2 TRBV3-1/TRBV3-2 TGTGCCAGCAGCCAAGAACCGACAGGGGCTAAGTATGGCTACACCTTC CASSQEPTGAKYGYTF
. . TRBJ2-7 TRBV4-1 TGCGCCAGCACCTCAAGACTGTGGAGCTCCTACGAGCAGTACTTC CASTSRLWSSYEQYF
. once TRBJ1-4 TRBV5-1 TGCGCCAGCAAAGGGTTACAGGGTGCTAATGAAAAACTGTTTTTT CASKGLQGANEKLFF
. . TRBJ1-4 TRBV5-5 TGTGCCAGCAGCTTAGTACTGGGAGGGACGGAAAAACTGTTTTTT CASSLVLGGTEKLFF
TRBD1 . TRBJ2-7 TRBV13 TGTGCCAGCAGCTCCTTCCGGGACAGGGTCCCCTACGAGCAGTACTTC CASSSFRDRVPYEQYF
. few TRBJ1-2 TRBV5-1 TGCGCCAGCAGCTTGGGAGGCCATAACTATGGCTACACCTTC CASSLGGHNYGYTF
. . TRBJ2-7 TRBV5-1 TGCGCCAGCAGCCCGGACTATTCCGGATACGAGCAGTACTTC CASSPDYSGYEQYF
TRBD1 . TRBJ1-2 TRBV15 TGTGCCACCAGCAGGCAGACAGGGGCACACTATGGCTACACCTTC CATSRQTGAHYGYTF
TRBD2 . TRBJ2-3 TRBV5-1 TGCGCCAGCAGCTTGGGACGGGGGGGCACAGATACGCAGTATTTT CASSLGRGGTDTQYF
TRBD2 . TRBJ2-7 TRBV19 TGTGCCAGTAGTAACGGACTAGCGGGGTGGGACGAGCAGTACTTC CASSNGLAGWDEQYF
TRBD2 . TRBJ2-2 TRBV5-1 TGCGCCAGCAGCTGGTCGACTAGCGGGGTCGATGGGGAGCTGTTTTTT CASSWSTSGVDGELFF